This record concerns one T cell receptor beta chain sequence. Its antigen is not identified. Clones were sequenced by immunoSEQ multiplex PCR, and TCRdb holds only the in-frame ones, with some missing. The top ten hold 3.5% to 5.5% of the sample, which has roughly 150,000 clones, 70% to 85% seen once. These data come from a study of cytotoxic CD8 clonotypes in ibrutinib-treated CLL. Whole-study context: Investigators reported some 24 partial and 2 complete responses; after median around 68 months, about 15 patients remained remitted and roughly 12 progressed. A median around 12 months of treatment, range 6 to 36, preceded the collection of response samples.

Findings and limits, study-wide: Circulating CD8+ T-cell counts were tracked by baseline clonality, which exceeded that of age-matched healthy donors.

Looked up from germline, CDR1 is SGHAT and CDR2 is FQNNGV. The CDR3 contains 14 residues. V dropped 1 base and J dropped 4 bases, with 10 bases sitting between them. The TCR was taken from a human donor with chronic lymphocytic leukemia. The rearrangement uses TRBV11-2 and TRBJ2-5, with a weak D call TRBD2 (6 bases). Sequences were derived from PBMCs, sampled after 24 months of ibrutinib treatment. DNA of the CDR3: TGTGCCAGCAGCTTAGCGAGGGGAGGAGAGACCCAGTACTTC. This translates into CASSLARGGETQYF.